These 21 T cell receptor beta chains were sequenced from one sample in a study of T-cell memory formation after mild COVID-19. In TCRdb, the 5' RACE reads were re-called with MiXCR into one record per CDR3 protein. Here the sample spans about 390,000 distinct CDR3 sequences, 15% to 20% being singletons. Sequencing used PBMCs or a T cell subset sorted from them (not recorded which). Receptors originate from a man aged 18-30 years who had mild COVID-19 (a few samples of this study predate the infection). Cell type and time point are not known.

The chain carries TRBV10-3 and TRBJ1-1; D call uncertain. Germline V CDR1 and CDR2: ENHRY, SYGVKD. This CDR3 spans 14 amino acids. The V end lost 7 bases, the J end lost 6 bases, and 18 bases lay between the germline ends. In DNA, the CDR3 is TGTGCCATCACCGGGGAACCTCCAACAGCTGAAGCTTTCTTT. As protein: CAITGEPPTAEAFF.

This chain links TRBV9 with TRBJ2-3; D call uncertain. Germline CDR1 SGDLS, CDR2 YYNGEE. The CDR3 is made up of 13 amino acids. The ends were cut back, 0 bases at V and 4 bases at J, with 6 bases in the middle. The chain's CDR3 is CASSVAIPDTQYF. CDR3 nucleotides: TGTGCCAGCAGCGTAGCCATCCCAGATACGCAGTATTTT.

The V gene is TRBV12-3 or TRBV12-4, the J gene TRBJ2-3; either TRBD1 or TRBD2 may supply D (6 bases each). V dropped 5 bases and J dropped 6 bases, with 18 bases sitting between them. This CDR3 is built from 15 residues. The CDR3 loop reads CASSANPEGVDTQYF. CDR3 DNA: TGTGCCAGCAGTGCGAACCCGGAGGGGGTTGATACGCAGTATTTT.

The chain recombines TRBV9 with TRBJ1-5, with D uncertain. Trimming removed 0 bases from V and 5 bases from J, with 6 bases in between. From germline, CDR1 is SGDLS and CDR2 YYNGEE. The CDR3 spans 13 residues. The CDR3, as DNA: TGTGCCAGCAGCGTAGGAGGGCATCAGCCCCAGCATTTT. This encodes CASSVGGHQPQHF.

This clonotype was counted between two and nine times. This rearrangement joins TRBV10-3 to TRBJ1-1; tentative D call: TRBD1 (5 bases). The CDR3 length is 16 residues. Germline CDR1 and CDR2: ENHRY and SYGVKD. Trimming removed 2 bases at V and 0 bases at J, with 13 bases between. Written as DNA, the CDR3 is TGTGCCATCAGTGAGACTCTCACAGGTATGAACACTGAAGCTTTCTTT. This sequence encodes CAISETLTGMNTEAFF.

This rearrangement joins TRBV7-6 to TRBJ2-1; 7 bases align to TRBD1. Trimming at V came to 6 bases and at J to 7 bases, leaving 12 bases not matched to a gene. CDR1 and CDR2 (germline): SGHVS, FNYEAQ. The CDR3 sequence is 15 residues long. The CDR3 protein is CASSQGGGTVNEQFF. The CDR3 nucleotides read TGTGCCAGCAGTCAAGGGGGCGGCACCGTGAATGAGCAGTTCTTC.

The rearrangement links TRBV5-1 to TRBJ2-3; 11 bases match TRBD1. The germline gives CDR1 SGHRS, CDR2 YFSETQ. V dropped 0 bases and J dropped 5; count of bases not matched to a gene: 5. The CDR3 runs 16 residues. This CDR3 is CASSLDPGQGEDTQYF. The DNA of the CDR3 is TGCGCCAGCAGCTTGGATCCGGGACAGGGGGAAGATACGCAGTATTTT.

This clonotype showed up just a few times. The chain employs TRBV12-3 or TRBV12-4 and TRBJ2-3, with TRBD2 matching 11 bases. This CDR3 has 16 residues. V shed 5 bases, J shed 0 bases, and the junction held 4 bases outside the gene matches. The CDR3 coding sequence is TGTGCCAGCAGTCTACTAGCGGGGGTTAGCACAGATACGCAGTATTTT. It encodes CASSLLAGVSTDTQYF.

The chain has TRBV7-9 and TRBJ2-7; D not certain. Trimming removed 5 bases at V and 7 bases at J, with 9 bases between. CDR1 and CDR2 (germline): SEHNR, FQNEAQ (reference sequence). The CDR3 is 11 residues long. CDR3 DNA sequence: TGTGCCAGCAGCGATGTAGGAGAGCAGTACTTC. Protein: CASSDVGEQYF.

The rearrangement links TRBV5-1 to TRBJ2-2, with 9 bases identical to TRBD1. After removal of 0 bases from V and 6 bases from J, the junction contained 12 bases not matched to a gene. This CDR3 has 18 residues. CDR1 and CDR2 (germline): SGHRS, YFSETQ. CDR3 DNA sequence: TGCGCCAGCAGCTTGGGATTTGCCCCGGGACAGGGTTCCGGGGAGCTGTTTTTT. Translating it yields CASSLGFAPGQGSGELFF.

This clonotype was recorded a few times. The chain recombines TRBV4-1 with TRBJ2-7; D is unclear. The ends were cut back, 1 base at V and 0 bases at J, with 19 bases in the middle. Per germline, CDR1 MGHRA and CDR2 YSYEKL. The CDR3 runs to 18 residues. In DNA form, the CDR3 reads TGCGCCAGCAGCCAAGCTGAAGGAACAGATACATACTCCTACGAGCAGTACTTC. This translates into CASSQAEGTDTYSYEQYF.

The V call is TRBV7-2, the J call TRBJ1-2, with D tentatively TRBD1 (5 bases). CDR1 and CDR2 from the germline V gene are SGHTA and FQGNSA. The CDR3 covers 14 residues. The V end was cut by 5 bases, the J end by 4 bases, with 14 bases between. The CDR3 DNA reads as TGTGCCAGCAGCCTAGACAGAGGGCCCTATGGCTACACCTTC. Its translation: CASSLDRGPYGYTF.

At least ten counts were recorded for this clonotype. The J gene is TRBJ2-2, the V gene TRBV12-3 or TRBV12-4; 12 bases agree with TRBD2. With V trimmed by 4 bases and J by 6 bases, 3 bases remained unmatched. The CDR3 has 15 amino acids. The CDR3 region is CASSWTSGVAGELFF. The DNA for the CDR3 is TGTGCCAGCAGTTGGACTAGCGGGGTAGCCGGGGAGCTGTTTTTT.

This chain uses TRBV2 with TRBJ2-2; D uncertain. This CDR3 comprises 11 residues. Germline CDR1 reads SNHLY; CDR2 reads FYNNEI. The V gene lost 4 bases and the J gene lost 7 bases, with 4 bases spanning the gap. CDR3 sequence reads: CASSANGELFF. DNA of the CDR3: TGTGCCAGCAGTGCGAACGGGGAGCTGTTTTTT.

The rearrangement links TRBV5-4 to TRBJ2-3, with a possible D match to TRBD2 (5 bases). CDR3 length: 11 amino acids. The germline V and J ends were trimmed by 5 bases and 7 bases, with 8 bases remaining between them. CDR1 and CDR2 (germline): SGHNT, YYREEE (reference sequence). In DNA form, the CDR3 reads TGTGCCAGCAGTCGCGGGTATACGCAGTATTTT. Protein product: CASSRGYTQYF. Based on the CDR3 plus reference TRBV5-4 and TRBJ2-3, the full variable domain is ETGVTQSPTHLIKTRGQQVTLRCSSQSGHNTVSWYQQALGQGPQFIFQYYREEENGRGNFPPRFSGLQFPNYSSELNVNALELDDSALYLCASSRGYTQYFGPGTRLTVL.

This sequence joins TRBV5-5 and TRBJ1-2, with 10 bases identical to TRBD1. This CDR3 contains 16 residues. V shed 3 bases and J 4 bases; nucleotides not matched to a gene: 9. Germline CDR1 and CDR2: SGHKS and YYEKEE (reference sequence). The CDR3 DNA reads TGTGCCAGCAGCTCCACCCCGGGACAGGGGATCTATGGCTACACCTTC. Its translation is CASSSTPGQGIYGYTF.

Ten or more counts support this clonotype. J is TRBJ2-5 and V is TRBV7-9, with D possibly TRBD2 on 6 matching bases. Germline CDR1 SEHNR, CDR2 FQNEAQ (reference sequence). The germline V and J ends were trimmed by 1 base and 4 bases, with 7 bases remaining between them. The CDR3 is 13 amino acids. This CDR3 reads CASSLGGTETQYF. CDR3 nucleotide sequence: TGTGCCAGCAGCTTAGGCGGGACAGAGACCCAGTACTTC. Full variable domain (rest looked up from reference TRBV7-9 and TRBJ2-5): DTGVSQNPRHKITKRGQNVTFRCDPISEHNRLYWYRQTLGQGPEFLTYFQNEAQLEKSRLLSDRFSAERPKGSFSTLEIQRTEQGDSAMYLCASSLGGTETQYFGPGTRLLVL.

This clonotype showed up just a few times. J is TRBJ2-1 and V is TRBV5-1, with D perhaps matching TRBD2 (5 bases). Germline CDR1 and CDR2: SGHRS and YFSETQ. V gave up 5 bases and J gave up 9 bases, with 21 bases separating them. The CDR3 extends over 15 amino acids. The CDR3 reads CASSLGGLAFGEQFF. As DNA, the CDR3 is TGCGCCAGCAGTTTAGGTGGACTCGCTTTTGGTGAGCAGTTCTTC.

The CDR3 region has the DNA TGTGCCAGCAGACTTGGGACAGACACCGGGGAGCTGTTTTTT. It yields the protein CASRLGTDTGELFF. The gene calls are TRBV7-9 and TRBJ2-2; 7 bases agree with TRBD1. V dropped 6 bases and J dropped 3; count of bases not matched to a gene: 4. CDR1 is SEHNR and CDR2 is FQNEAQ in the germline V gene (reference sequence). CDR3 length: 14 amino acids.

This clonotype has more than one count but fewer than ten. The gene calls are TRBV7-2 and TRBJ2-7, with D perhaps assigned TRBD1 or TRBD2 (5 bases each). Germline CDR1 SGHTA, CDR2 FQGNSA. This CDR3 region has 14 residues. The ends were cut back, 4 bases at V and 4 bases at J, with 14 bases in the middle. This chain's CDR3 is CASSWGPNGYEQYF. DNA for the CDR3: TGTGCCAGCAGCTGGGGACCAAACGGATACGAGCAGTACTTC.

This clonotype was seen just once. The chain is built from TRBV7-2 and TRBJ2-7, with 10 bases fitting TRBD1. Germline V gene sequence: CDR1 SGHTA, CDR2 FQGNSA. The CDR3 has 13 amino acids. After removal of 5 bases from V and 6 bases from J, the junction contained 4 bases not matched to a gene. The CDR3 region has the DNA TGTGCCAGCAGCGCCCGACAGGGGGCCGAGCAGTACGTC. Its translation is CASSARQGAEQYV.